This T cell receptor (beta chain) was profiled in a study of shared clonotypes between healthy human individuals. Assay used: immunoSEQ multiplex PCR; TCRdb lists only in-frame clones, some missing. This sample yields under 600,000 clones, of which about 79% are seen a single time; under 15% belongs to the top ten. The sample holds one count of this clone. CDR1 is LGHNA, CDR2 YNFKEQ, per germline. V was shortened by 4 bases and J by 9 bases, with 13 bases between the two germline ends. This CDR3 spans 13 amino acids. This receptor was identified in a woman between 40 and 50 years old in good health. Some clones in this sample may be carry-over from other donors' samples. The sequenced sample was PBMCs. V is TRBV4-2 and J is TRBJ1-5; D ambiguous. The CDR3 is CASSPSSQGPQHF. CDR3 DNA sequence: TGTGCCAGCAGCCCTTCTTCCCAAGGGCCCCAGCATTTT.